The present entry profiles one T cell receptor (beta chain) with its context. Time point noted: blood 2 weeks post-SBRT. The treatment here: 15 Gy SBRT to primary tumor, nephrectomy 4 weeks later. This renal cell carcinoma was of the clear cell type. The germline V gene has CDR1 SGHRS and CDR2 YFSETQ. Between the trimmed V and J ends, which lost 2 bases and 5 bases, there was a span of 13 bases. The CDR3 has 14 residues. The protocol was immunoSEQ multiplex PCR, while the TCRdb copy is restricted to in-frame clones and leaves out a portion. This table has 40,000 to 60,000 clones, 80% appearing once. This specimen belongs to a study of radiation and T cells in renal cell carcinoma. At the level of the study: Nephrectomy followed 15 Gy stereotactic body radiation by 4 weeks.

The chain links TRBV5-1 to TRBJ1-1; D is possibly TRBD1 (6 bases). The sequencing used blood, collected from a patient whose treatment included radiotherapy and nephrectomy. This TCR was recovered from a woman aged 70-85 years with renal cell carcinoma. The CDR3 protein is CASSLRGANTEAFF. DNA of the CDR3: TGCGCCAGCAGCTTACGGGGGGCGAATACTGAAGCTTTCTTT.